A single sample is the source of the 14 T cell receptor beta chains below, sequenced in a study of human T cells and chemical hapten exposure (dated by TCRdb to about 2021). The receptor library was made with RACE. Sequencing used a NextSeq 500. Using fastp at Q25 and MiXCR, TCRdb reprocessed the public reads and kept productive beta chains. Every CDR3 protein is listed once, alongside the most common genes and DNA of its rows. The sample contains 150,000 to 200,000 distinct CDR3 sequences, approximately 26% of them found a single time. Around 2.5% of the sample belongs to the ten largest clones. Reading the label with the study, this specimen's time point is: patch test 3, about 24 weeks after DPC sensitization. What this sample's treatment or condition label stands for: therapeutic diphenylcyclopropenone sensitization with weekly scalp DPC. The specimen was whole blood, collected in connection with sensitization to the hapten diphenylcyclopropenone (DPC). These receptors came from a woman aged 40-49 years with alopecia areata. Some clones in this sample may be carry-over from other donors' samples.

This clonotype was seen a handful of times. The chain recombines TRBV20-1 with TRBJ1-3; D not certain. Between the trimmed V and J ends, which lost 2 bases and 4 bases, there was a span of 12 bases. The germline CDR1 and CDR2 sequences are DFQATT and SNEGSKA (reference sequence). The CDR3 contains 14 residues. CDR3 amino acids: CSARRRGGGNTIYF. The CDR3 DNA follows: TGCAGTGCTAGAAGGCGGGGAGGGGGAAACACCATATATTTT.

This chain connects TRBV27 to TRBJ1-4; TRBD1 is a possible D gene (6 bases). There are 16 residues in the CDR3. Germline V CDR1 and CDR2: MNHEY, SMNVEV (reference sequence). Between the trimmed V and J ends, which lost 6 bases and 0 bases, there was a span of 14 bases. The CDR3 protein is CASRYRVGATNEKLFF. In DNA, the CDR3 is TGTGCCAGCAGGTACAGGGTCGGCGCAACTAATGAAAAACTGTTTTTT.

This clonotype was recorded a few times. The chain's CDR3 is CSVVQGTASYEQYF. The DNA for the CDR3 is TGCAGCGTTGTCCAGGGGACAGCATCCTACGAGCAGTACTTC. The chain is built from TRBV29-1 and TRBJ2-7; TRBD1 aligns across 7 bases. The CDR3 loop spans 14 amino acids. V gave up 4 bases and J gave up 1 base; unmatched junction bases: 7. The germline gives CDR1 SQVTM, CDR2 ANQGSEA.

Of note for this clonotype: A much larger clone lies one base from this, so it may be a read error. This sequence joins TRBV3-1 and TRBJ2-3; D gene uncertain. Germline V lookup: CDR1 LGHDT, CDR2 YNNKEL (reference sequence). The CDR3 extends over 12 amino acids. V lost 3 bases to trimming and J lost 0 bases, with 1 base between them. This CDR3 is CASSQSTDTQYF. The CDR3 coding sequence is TGTGCCAGCAGCCAGAGCACAGATACGCAGTATTTT.

This sequence joins TRBV29-1 and TRBJ1-1; 7 bases agree with TRBD1. The CDR3 has 12 residues. The trim removed 4 bases at V and 8 bases at J, leaving 7 bases unmatched. The germline V gene has CDR1 SQVTM and CDR2 ANQGSEA. The CDR3 here is CSVGDRAMEAFF. As DNA, the CDR3 is TGCAGCGTTGGAGACAGGGCAATGGAAGCTTTCTTT.

The J gene is TRBJ2-2, the V gene TRBV4-1; D gene unclear. The CDR3 contains 15 residues. Trimming took 1 base from V and 4 from J, leaving 10 bases between them. The germline gives CDR1 MGHRA, CDR2 YSYEKL. CDR3: CASSQGGFGTGELFF. The CDR3 coding sequence is TGCGCCAGCAGCCAAGGAGGTTTCGGCACCGGGGAGCTGTTTTTT.

In the case of this clonotype: An end of the junction differs from the germline gene, which may be a read error. CDR3 region: CVTSDLRGQGAEQFF. In DNA, the CDR3 is TGTGTCACCAGTGATTTGAGAGGACAGGGGGCTGAGCAGTTCTTC. The V call is TRBV24-1, the J call TRBJ2-1; 11 bases align to TRBD1. The CDR3 length is 15 residues. Germline V CDR1 and CDR2: KGHDR, SFDVKD.

This clonotype turned up a few times. V usage is TRBV6-5 and J usage is TRBJ2-5; a possible D gene is TRBD2 (6 bases). V was cut by 2 bases and J by 1 base, with 14 bases left in between. The CDR3 is 16 amino acids. Germline CDR1 reads MNHEY; CDR2 reads SVGAGI. CDR3 bases: TGTGCCAGCAGTTACGTTGGCGGGGCCCCCCAAGAGACCCAGTACTTC. Its translation: CASSYVGGAPQETQYF.

J is TRBJ2-2 and V is TRBV3-1; D remains ambiguous. Germline values: CDR1 LGHDT, CDR2 YNNKEL (reference sequence). Trimming removed 4 bases from V and 0 bases from J, with 6 bases in between. The CDR3 is 14 residues long. CDR3 loop: CASSLQTNTGELFF. The CDR3, as DNA: TGTGCCAGCAGCCTACAGACGAACACCGGGGAGCTGTTTTTT.

The V call is TRBV7-2, the J call TRBJ2-1; maybe TRBD2 (6 bases). V shed 2 bases and J shed 3 bases, with 14 bases lying between them. From germline, CDR1 is SGHTA and CDR2 FQGNSA. This CDR3 has 16 residues. CDR3 sequence (DNA): TGTGCCAGCAGCTTATTTACAGCGGGCCTCTACAATGAGCAGTTCTTC. Protein: CASSLFTAGLYNEQFF.

CDR3 residues: CASSQDAGPYEQYF. CDR3 in DNA: TGTGCCAGCAGCCAAGATGCCGGACCCTACGAGCAGTACTTC. The V and J genes are TRBV4-2 and TRBJ2-7; D remains unclear. Germline CDR1 reads LGHNA; CDR2 reads YNFKEQ. V was clipped by 0 bases and J by 2 bases, with 8 bases between them. The CDR3 extends over 14 amino acids.

The chain carries TRBV6-5 and TRBJ2-7, with a possible D match to TRBD1 (6 bases). Per germline, CDR1 MNHEY and CDR2 SVGAGI. This CDR3 spans 14 amino acids. The V gene lost 5 bases and the J gene lost 6 bases, with 17 bases spanning the gap. Here the CDR3 reads CASSASPGASEQYF. The DNA of the CDR3 is TGTGCCAGCAGTGCCTCCCCAGGGGCGTCCGAGCAGTACTTC.

This clonotype was observed a few times. The V call is TRBV9, the J call TRBJ2-5; D call uncertain. Germline values: CDR1 SGDLS, CDR2 YYNGEE. CDR3 length equals 14 residues. V gave up 0 bases and J gave up 2 bases, with 8 bases separating them. The CDR3 sequence: CASSVALSQETQYF. The CDR3 DNA follows: TGTGCCAGCAGCGTAGCCCTATCGCAAGAGACCCAGTACTTC.

In this sample, this clonotype turned up a few times. The rearrangement uses TRBV28 and TRBJ2-5; 8 bases map to TRBD2. The trim removed 6 bases at V and 6 bases at J, leaving 9 bases unmatched. This CDR3 is built from 14 residues. Germline lookup yields CDR1 MDHEN and CDR2 SYDVKM. The CDR3 nucleotides read TGTGCCAGCAGCGAGCCGGGACTAGAACAGACCCAGTACTTC. Its translation is CASSEPGLEQTQYF.